Below are 3 T cell receptor beta chains sequenced from a single sample in a study of naive and memory T cell subsets. Two oligonucleotides, mixed equimolar, formed the beta constant-region primer covering TRBC1 and TRBC2. MiXCR, run by TCRdb on the UMI-ligation and nested PCR reads, gives a single entry per CDR3 protein. The sample has about 85,000 distinct CDR3 sequences; approximately 14% are singletons. The sample was central memory CD4+ T cells from blood. These receptors were collected from a human donor in good health.

Remarks on this clonotype: A read error may account for a junction end that differs from germline. The chain recombines TRBV2 with TRBJ2-3, with 7 bases that match TRBD2. The CDR3 sequence is 11 residues long. Per the germline V gene, CDR1 is SNHLY and CDR2 is FYNNEI. The CDR3 DNA follows: TGTGCCAGCAGTGAGGCGGGAGCGTCGAATTTT. It yields the protein CASSEAGASNF.

CDR3 DNA: TGTGCCAGCAGCTCCAGCGATGGGGCTGAAGCTTTCTTT. Translation gives CASSSSDGAEAFF. The rearrangement uses TRBV7-7 and TRBJ1-1; D ambiguous. This CDR3 spans 13 amino acids. V lost 4 bases and J lost 6, with 12 bases in between. Germline lookup yields CDR1 SSHAT and CDR2 FNYEAQ (reference sequence).

This clonotype was seen a few times. V gene TRBV20-1 combines with J gene TRBJ2-1; either TRBD1 or TRBD2 may fit D (5 bases each). Germline CDR1 is DFQATT and CDR2 is SNEGSKA (reference sequence). Trimming removed 3 bases at V and 12 bases at J, with 21 bases between. The CDR3 is made up of 14 amino acids. Here the CDR3 reads CSARGESAILGQFF. CDR3 coding DNA: TGCAGTGCTAGGGGGGAAAGTGCCATTTTAGGGCAGTTCTTC.